These T cell receptor beta chains were read from a single sample in a study of blood T cells in healthy people across ages. MiXCR, applied by TCRdb to the 5' RACE reads, yields one record per CDR3 protein. Of just over 1 million distinct CDR3 sequences in the sample, under 45% were seen once. The source material was blood. These receptors originate from a woman aged 55-75 years in good health. Both conserved end residues are trimmed from each CDR3.

13,TRBV4-1,ASSQDDRGSYEQY
14,TRBV6-6,ASSHSRGAGTDTQY
15,TRBV21-1,ASKRGQGGSGANVLT
13,TRBV29-1,SAKISGTPKEKLF
12,TRBV5-1,ASSFGLAGAEQY
11,TRBV15,ATSTGQGNGYT
11,TRBV6-5,ASKNRGSYGYT
10,TRBV12-3/TRBV12-4,ASSLVSYGYT
12,TRBV6-4,ASTGRGYTDTQY
11,TRBV7-9,ASNPGQGTEQY
10,TRBV3-1,ASGQQGNTIY
9,TRBV9,ASSPRGPQH
13,TRBV9,ASSHGQGIGDTQY
12,TRBV28,ASSLLSPLYGYT
9,TRBV11-2,ASRRGGEQY
12,TRBV5-5,ASSLVSGAGEQY
15,TRBV4-1,ASSQPLLAGGTYEQY
11,TRBV14,ANSHRTHGEQY
15,TRBV5-1,ASSLVLGTSGANVLT
11,TRBV28,ASSLSPVGTLH
10,TRBV29-1,SVSDTTYEQY
16,TRBV7-9,ASSLGAGGNSRANVLT
10,TRBV6-5,ASSYGAVEQY